Below, 23 T cell receptor beta chains from the same sample are listed, as sequenced in a study of CD8 T cells in ankylosing spondylitis. Points from the study as a whole: A TCR beta motif made of 7 to 9 highly homologous variants seemed typical of ankylosing spondylitis blood.

TCRdb reanalysed the 5' RACE reads using MiXCR and keeps one entry per CDR3 protein. Among roughly 400,000 distinct CDR3 sequences listed, about 22% were seen once. Their recognized antigens are unknown. Sequencing was performed on blood, either unsorted or a sorted T cell fraction (not recorded which). The receptors here all came from a male donor with ankylosing spondylitis.

The chain has TRBV24-1 and TRBJ2-2, with 11 bases matching TRBD1. The CDR3 consists of 16 residues. J lost 4 bases, V lost 3 bases, and 3 bases had no gene match. In germline, CDR1 is KGHDR, CDR2 SFDVKD. CDR3 in amino acids: CATSDPGQGGTGELFF. In DNA, the CDR3 is TGTGCCACCAGTGATCCGGGACAGGGGGGCACCGGGGAGCTGTTTTTT.

V is TRBV20-1 and J is TRBJ2-7, with D maybe TRBD2 (5 bases). This CDR3 is 11 amino acids long. V was shortened by 7 bases and J by 7 bases, with 14 bases between the two germline ends. The germline V gene has CDR1 DFQATT and CDR2 SNEGSKA (reference sequence). As DNA, the CDR3 is TGCAGTGGGGCGGGTTTCGGGGAGCAGTACTTC. Translating gives CSGAGFGEQYF.

There are a few counts of this clonotype. This chain joins TRBV6-5 and TRBJ2-3; D may be TRBD2 (5 bases). The CDR3 sequence is 15 residues long. Germline CDR1 is MNHEY and CDR2 is SVGAGI. V lost 0 bases and J lost 2, with 9 bases in between. In nucleotides, the CDR3 is TGTGCCAGCAGTTACTCCGGGGTTCTCACAGATACGCAGTATTTT. As protein: CASSYSGVLTDTQYF.

This clonotype was seen more than once but under ten times. The genes are TRBV14 and TRBJ2-3; 9 bases are shared with TRBD1. This CDR3 is 16 amino acids long. Unmatched junction bases numbered 8, after V lost 0 bases and J lost 7 bases. CDR1 is SGHDN, CDR2 FVKESK, per germline. CDR3 nucleotides: TGTGCCAGCAGCCAAGATCTGGGACAGGGTACAAATACGCAGTATTTT. Translation gives CASSQDLGQGTNTQYF.

In this sample, this clonotype turned up a few times. The J gene is TRBJ1-2, the V gene TRBV12-3 or TRBV12-4; D gene uncertain. Deletions cut 2 bases from V and 7 bases from J, with 8 bases between. The CDR3 contains 12 residues. The CDR3 nucleotides read TGTGCCAGCAGTTTATCAGAGGTTGGCTACACCTTC. It specifies CASSLSEVGYTF.

This clonotype was seen ten or more times. The rearrangement uses TRBV10-3 and TRBJ2-7; no clear D. The ends were cut back, 0 bases at V and 7 bases at J, with 10 bases in the middle. CDR3 size: 13 residues. Germline V lookup: CDR1 ENHRY, CDR2 SYGVKD. CDR3 nucleotide sequence: TGTGCCATCAGTGAGTCGAGTTTGGGGGAGCAGTACTTC. Encoded protein: CAISESSLGEQYF.

This clonotype was seen only a few times. The genes are TRBV10-3 and TRBJ2-7, with D hard to call. V was pared by 0 bases and J by 0 bases, with 12 bases between. Germline V gene lookup returns CDR1 ENHRY and CDR2 SYGVKD. The CDR3 length is 16 residues. CDR3 sequence reads: CAISESPGTTSYEQYF. The DNA for the CDR3 is TGTGCCATCAGTGAGTCGCCGGGTACCACCTCCTACGAGCAGTACTTC.

This clonotype has just a few counts. This chain connects TRBV4-3 to TRBJ1-5; tentative D call: TRBD1 (6 bases). The CDR3 is 15 residues long. The V gene's germline CDR1 is LGHNA and CDR2 YSLEER. The ends were cut back, 0 bases at V and 5 bases at J, with 11 bases in the middle. CDR3 residues: CASSQDKQGYQPQHF. CDR3 coding DNA: TGCGCCAGCAGCCAAGATAAACAGGGTTATCAGCCCCAGCATTTT.

This clonotype was detected a few times. The CDR3 nucleotides read TGTGCCAGCAGCGGGCCTCAACTAGCGGGAGTCTACAATGAGCAGTTCTTC. It codes for CASSGPQLAGVYNEQFF. The chain joins TRBV7-2 to TRBJ2-1, with TRBD2 matching 11 bases. Trimming at V came to 5 bases and at J to 3 bases, leaving 9 bases not matched to a gene. Looked up from germline, CDR1 is SGHTA and CDR2 is FQGNSA. CDR3 length equals 17 residues. Complete variable domain (other parts from reference TRBV7-2 and TRBJ2-1): GAGVSQSPSNKVTEKGKDVELRCDPISGHTALYWYRQSLGQGLEFLIYFQGNSAPDKSGLPSDRFSAERTGGSVSTLTIQRTQQEDSAVYLCASSGPQLAGVYNEQFFGPGTRLTVL.

V is TRBV4-3 and J is TRBJ1-2; D remains ambiguous. The V end lost 1 base, the J end lost 6 bases, and 12 bases lay between the germline ends. This CDR3 contains 14 residues. Germline-derived CDR1 and CDR2 are LGHNA and YSLEER. The CDR3 is CASSQAPGINGYTF. DNA for the CDR3: TGCGCCAGCAGCCAAGCCCCTGGAATCAATGGCTACACCTTC.

This clonotype was picked up a small number of times. The chain couples TRBV6-1 to TRBJ1-5; 7 nucleotides line up with TRBD1. Germline V gene data show CDR1 as MNHNS and CDR2 as SASEGT. With V trimmed by 6 bases and J by 6 bases, 8 bases remained unmatched. The CDR3 has 14 amino acids. CDR3 coding DNA: TGTGCCAGCAGCAAAGACAGGGCCGGTCAGCCCCAGCATTTT. Translation gives CASSKDRAGQPQHF.

The chain links TRBV20-1 to TRBJ2-5; maybe TRBD2 (6 bases). Germline assignment: CDR1 DFQATT and CDR2 SNEGSKA (reference sequence). This CDR3 region has 15 residues. The V gene lost 1 base and the J gene lost 5 bases, with 17 bases spanning the gap. Here the CDR3 reads CSARGQGLWDETQYF. Written as DNA, the CDR3 is TGCAGTGCTAGAGGCCAGGGACTCTGGGACGAGACCCAGTACTTC.

The chain recombines TRBV10-2 with TRBJ2-1; TRBD1 is a possible D gene (5 bases). From germline, CDR1 is WSHSY and CDR2 SAAADI. The CDR3 runs 12 residues. The ends were cut back, 6 bases at V and 7 bases at J, with 10 bases in the middle. In DNA form, the CDR3 reads TGCGCCAGCAGAGGGGTAGGGAATGAGCAGTTCTTC. This translates into CASRGVGNEQFF.

This clonotype showed up just a few times. The rearrangement uses TRBV12-3 or TRBV12-4 and TRBJ1-2; a possible D gene is TRBD1 (5 bases). This CDR3 spans 13 amino acids. The germline V and J ends were trimmed by 3 bases and 3 bases, with 8 bases remaining between them. CDR3 sequence: CASSLTQDYGYTF. CDR3 in DNA: TGTGCCAGCAGTTTGACACAGGACTATGGCTACACCTTC.

This clonotype was counted between two and nine times. This chain links TRBV12-3 or TRBV12-4 with TRBJ1-2; a possible D gene is TRBD1 (6 bases). The V end was cut by 6 bases, the J end by 4 bases, with 24 bases between. CDR3 length equals 17 residues. The CDR3 protein is CASRGPNRDGRSYGYTF. In DNA form, the CDR3 reads TGTGCCAGCAGGGGGCCAAACAGGGATGGTCGGTCCTATGGCTACACCTTC.

Only a few counts were recorded for this clonotype. The V call is TRBV29-1, the J call TRBJ2-1; 7 bases match TRBD1. Losses at the gene ends were 6 bases for V and 4 bases for J; bases not matched to a gene: 6. The CDR3 runs to 13 residues. Germline CDR1 is SQVTM and CDR2 is ANQGSEA. The CDR3 spells CSVPGQTYNEQFF. The CDR3 DNA reads TGCAGCGTGCCGGGACAGACATACAATGAGCAGTTCTTC.

The rearrangement links TRBV12-3 or TRBV12-4 to TRBJ1-6, with D unresolved. Trimming shortened V by 6 bases and J by 6 bases, and 12 bases separated the two germline ends. The CDR3 has 14 residues. The CDR3 region has the DNA TGTGCCAGCAGCGTACGTCCAGCTAATTCACCCCTCCACTTT. Encoded protein: CASSVRPANSPLHF.

The chain uses TRBV6-1 and TRBJ1-5; D not resolved. V was clipped by 7 bases and J by 0 bases, with 13 bases between them. Germline V gene lookup returns CDR1 MNHNS and CDR2 SASEGT. The CDR3 is 15 amino acids. The CDR3 here is CASTGRVYSNQPQHF. The CDR3, as DNA: TGTGCCAGCACGGGCCGAGTATATAGCAATCAGCCCCAGCATTTT.

This clonotype was observed a single time. The J gene is TRBJ2-7, the V gene TRBV6-5; D is possibly TRBD2 (5 bases). Germline CDR1 and CDR2: MNHEY and SVGAGI. This CDR3 contains 14 residues. V was trimmed by 4 bases and J by 0 bases, leaving 10 bases between them. CDR3 in amino acids: CASSSIAISYEQYF. As DNA, the CDR3 is TGTGCCAGCAGTTCCATAGCGATCTCCTACGAGCAGTACTTC.

This chain joins TRBV19 and TRBJ2-3, with 12 bases identical to TRBD2. With 4 bases clipped from V and 7 bases from J, the junction kept 6 bases outside the gene matches. Germline loops: CDR1 LNHDA, CDR2 SQIVND (reference sequence). The CDR3 has 15 amino acids. The CDR3 here is CASSKPTSGSYTQYF. The CDR3 DNA reads as TGTGCCAGTAGTAAACCGACTAGCGGGAGCTATACGCAGTATTTT. Full variable domain (missing parts from reference TRBV19 and TRBJ2-3): DGGITQSPKYLFRKEGQNVTLSCEQNLNHDAMYWYRQDPGQGLRLIYYSQIVNDFQKGDIAEGYSVSREKKESFPLTVTSAQKNPTAFYLCASSKPTSGSYTQYFGPGTRLTVL.

The sample holds one count of this clonotype. An end of the junction does not agree with germline; a read error may underlie this. The J gene is TRBJ1-3, the V gene TRBV5-4; TRBD1 agrees at 8 bases. CDR1 and CDR2 (germline): SGHNT, YYREEE (reference sequence). This CDR3 has 14 residues. The CDR3 region is CASSLDRVGNTIYF. The CDR3 coding sequence is TGTGCCAGCAGTTTGGACAGGGTCGGAAACACCATATATTTT. The variable domain in full, completed from reference TRBV5-4 and TRBJ1-3, reads ETGVTQSPTHLIKTRGQQVTLRCSSQSGHNTVSWYQQALGQGPQFIFQYYREEENGRGNFPPRFSGLQFPNYSSELNVNALELDDSALYLCASSLDRVGNTIYFGEGSWLTVV.

This clonotype has a handful of counts. V is TRBV14 and J is TRBJ2-1; D may be TRBD1 (6 bases). The ends were cut back, 4 bases at V and 9 bases at J, with 16 bases in the middle. The CDR3 runs 14 residues. Germline CDR1 and CDR2: SGHDN and FVKESK. The CDR3 loop reads CASSLIMGAGEQFF. The CDR3 DNA reads TGTGCCAGCAGCCTCATCATGGGGGCAGGTGAGCAGTTCTTC.

The genes are TRBV5-1 and TRBJ2-3; possibly TRBD1 for D (5 bases). CDR1 and CDR2 from the germline V gene are SGHRS and YFSETQ. The CDR3 runs to 16 residues. Trimming left V 2 bases short and J 2 bases short, with 15 bases between. The chain's CDR3 is CASSFVVAGNTDTQYF. CDR3 DNA sequence: TGCGCCAGCAGCTTCGTGGTGGCAGGGAACACAGATACGCAGTATTTT.